The sequence of this TCR beta chain was determined in a study of blood T cells in healthy people across ages. This clonotype was counted a few times. What it binds is unknown. The germline V gene encodes CDR1 MNHNS and CDR2 SASEGT. Trimming shortened V by 4 bases and J by 3 bases, and 6 bases separated the two germline ends. The CDR3 extends over 13 amino acids. General study points: Naive T cell percentage showed a strong correlation with the diversity of TCR beta.

Using a J-beta primer mix together with a sample-barcoded 5' primer, a second PCR was run for roughly 7 to 12 cycles. TCRdb re-derived calls from the 5' RACE reads in MiXCR, one entry per CDR3 protein. The sample has hundreds of thousands of distinct CDR3 sequences; around 24% are singletons. These data also formed part of another study, on T cells of mothers and their children. That report notes: All extracted RNA went into cDNA synthesis, around 1.6 ug per 15 ul.

Sequencing was carried out using blood. This receptor was obtained from a boy younger than 18 in good health. J is TRBJ2-2 and V is TRBV6-1; D unclear. CDR3 loop: CASSVTDTGELFF. CDR3 DNA: TGTGCCAGCAGTGTGACGGACACCGGGGAGCTGTTTTTT.